Each of the 29 T cell receptor beta chains below was sequenced from the same sample in a study of PD-1 blockade in classical Hodgkin lymphoma. Sequencing was performed with immunoSEQ multiplex PCR; in TCRdb, only in-frame clones are kept and a portion is missing. The table records tens of thousands of clones, 55% to 75% of them present only once. All patients relapsed after autologous stem cell transplantation, and brentuximab vedotin exposure varied. The starting material was peripheral blood mononuclear cells (PBMCs), obtained at baseline. The origin of the receptors is a human donor with classical Hodgkin lymphoma.

This clone was seen just once. The genes are TRBV7-2 and TRBJ1-3; D possibly corresponds to TRBD1 (6 bases). This CDR3 spans 14 amino acids. CDR1 and CDR2 from the germline V gene are SGHTA and FQGNSA. V was clipped by 4 bases and J by 1 base, with 8 bases between them. In nucleotides, the CDR3 is TGTGCCAGCAGCTCCGGGACATCTGGAAACACCATATATTTT. Translation: CASSSGTSGNTIYF.

The chain recombines TRBV27 with TRBJ2-1; TRBD2 matches at 13 bases. The V gene end was trimmed by 3 bases and the J gene end by 1 base; junction bases not matched to a gene: 6. Germline V gene sequence: CDR1 MNHEY, CDR2 SMNVEV (reference sequence). This CDR3 is 18 amino acids long. This CDR3 reads CASSFGLAGEESYNEQFF. As DNA, the CDR3 is TGTGCCAGCAGTTTTGGACTAGCGGGAGAGGAATCCTACAATGAGCAGTTCTTC.

The rearrangement uses TRBV4-3 and TRBJ2-1, with 10 positions matching TRBD2. The CDR3 has 17 residues. Germline values: CDR1 LGHNA, CDR2 YSLEER. Trimming at V came to 1 base and at J to 8 bases, leaving 11 bases not matched to a gene. The CDR3 region has the DNA TGCGCCAGCAGCCAAGGAATCGCTAGCGGGAGCGGATATGAGCAGTTCTTC. Its protein is CASSQGIASGSGYEQFF.

CDR3 nucleotide sequence: TGTGCCAGCAGCTTAGGGCACCCAGGAACAGATACGCAGTATTTT. As protein: CASSLGHPGTDTQYF. V is TRBV7-3 and J is TRBJ2-3; D remains ambiguous. The ends were cut back, 2 bases at V and 3 bases at J, with 12 bases in the middle. CDR1 is SGHTA and CDR2 is FQGTGA in the germline V gene. The CDR3 is 15 amino acids.

The chain links TRBV7-8 to TRBJ2-7; 7 nucleotides match TRBD1. The junction had 19 bases not matched to a gene; V was cut back by 4 bases and J by 7 bases. CDR3 length equals 17 residues. From germline, CDR1 is SGHVS and CDR2 FQNEAQ. This CDR3 is CASSSTVIGTVGLEQYF. For the CDR3, the DNA is TGTGCCAGCAGCTCTACCGTGATAGGGACAGTTGGTTTGGAGCAGTACTTC.

This clone was found a few times. V usage is TRBV27 and J usage is TRBJ2-5; the D is unclear. Germline CDR1 reads MNHEY; CDR2 reads SMNVEV (reference sequence). The germline V and J ends were trimmed by 3 bases and 0 bases, with 8 bases remaining between them. There are 14 residues in the CDR3. CDR3 nucleotides: TGTGCCAGCAGTTTGTCCCGGAACCAAGAGACCCAGTACTTC. It translates to CASSLSRNQETQYF.

This chain connects TRBV13 to TRBJ2-5, with D uncertain. Trimming removed 2 bases at V and 2 bases at J, with 9 bases between. The CDR3 totals 14 residues. Germline lookup yields CDR1 PRHDT and CDR2 FYEKMQ (reference sequence). The CDR3 DNA reads as TGTGCCAGCAGCTTAACAGCCGGGCAAGAGACCCAGTACTTC. It yields the protein CASSLTAGQETQYF.

The sample holds one count of this clone. This CDR3 reads CASSQPDSHTEAFF. Here the CDR3 DNA reads TGTGCCAGCTCACAACCGGACAGCCACACTGAAGCTTTCTTT. This chain links TRBV18 with TRBJ1-1, with D tentatively TRBD1 (6 bases). The length of the CDR3 is 14 residues. V dropped 4 bases and J dropped 3 bases, with 12 bases sitting between them. Per the germline V gene, CDR1 is KGHSH and CDR2 is LQKENI.

The V and J genes are TRBV19 and TRBJ1-3; no clear D gene. The CDR3 runs 15 residues. V was shortened by 4 bases and J by 0 bases, with 10 bases between the two germline ends. Germline CDR1 is LNHDA and CDR2 is SQIVND (reference sequence). CDR3 protein: CASSTSGSSGNTIYF. CDR3 coding DNA: TGTGCCAGTAGTACTTCAGGAAGCTCTGGAAACACCATATATTTT.

About this clone itself: Other DNA sequences within the sample encode an identical CDR3. The rearrangement links TRBV27 to TRBJ2-1; D unclear. Trimming stripped 4 bases from V and 4 bases from J, with 11 bases between. CDR3 length: 14 amino acids. Germline V lookup: CDR1 MNHEY, CDR2 SMNVEV (reference sequence). The CDR3 nucleotides are TGTGCCAGCAGTTCTGGCGGTAGATACAATGAGCAGTTCTTC. Translated: CASSSGGRYNEQFF.

The rearrangement links TRBV6-5 to TRBJ2-7; tentative D call: TRBD1 (5 bases). The CDR3 sequence is 14 residues long. V was shortened by 1 base and J by 6 bases, with 13 bases between the two germline ends. The germline V gene has CDR1 MNHEY and CDR2 SVGAGI. The chain's CDR3 is CASSYLGASGEQYF. CDR3 nucleotides: TGTGCCAGCAGTTACTTAGGGGCATCGGGCGAGCAGTACTTC.

This chain joins TRBV29-1 and TRBJ2-5; 9 bases are a match to TRBD1. The CDR3 has 13 amino acids. Per the germline V gene, CDR1 is SQVTM and CDR2 is ANQGSEA. V was clipped by 4 bases and J by 7 bases; unmatched bases: 7. The CDR3: CSVVDRGSGTQYF. Written as DNA, the CDR3 is TGCAGCGTTGTGGACAGGGGCTCAGGGACCCAGTACTTC.

This clone showed up just a few times. V usage is TRBV7-6 and J usage is TRBJ2-5; TRBD2 matches at 8 bases. This CDR3 is built from 15 residues. After removal of 0 bases from V and 7 bases from J, the junction contained 7 bases not matched to a gene. Germline V gives CDR1 SGHVS, CDR2 FNYEAQ. The CDR3 protein is CASSLARGARGTQYF. The CDR3 coding sequence is TGTGCCAGCAGCTTAGCGCGGGGGGCGCGTGGGACCCAGTACTTC.

This clone has only a few counts. This chain joins TRBV7-9 and TRBJ2-1, with D possibly being TRBD1 (5 bases). Germline CDR1 reads SEHNR; CDR2 reads FQNEAQ (reference sequence). This CDR3 contains 15 residues. The V gene lost 4 bases and the J gene lost 2 bases, with 12 bases spanning the gap. The CDR3 loop is CASSSPGNPYNEQFF. Here the CDR3 DNA reads TGTGCCAGCAGCTCGCCAGGGAACCCCTACAATGAGCAGTTCTTC. Looking up the rest from reference TRBV7-9 and TRBJ2-1 gives the full variable domain: DTGVSQNPRHKITKRGQNVTFRCDPISEHNRLYWYRQTLGQGPEFLTYFQNEAQLEKSRLLSDRFSAERPKGSFSTLEIQRTEQGDSAMYLCASSSPGNPYNEQFFGPGTRLTVL.

The chain has TRBV27 and TRBJ2-1, with a tentative D call TRBD2 (6 bases). The CDR3 sequence is 12 residues long. V was pared by 1 base and J by 16 bases, with 14 bases between. Germline CDR1 is MNHEY and CDR2 is SMNVEV (reference sequence). The CDR3, as DNA: TGTGCCAGCAGTTTATACGGGGGACTCCTTTTCTTC. Its translation: CASSLYGGLLFF.

The chain uses TRBV18 and TRBJ2-3; D is possibly TRBD1 (5 bases). The V and J ends lost 1 base and 5 bases respectively, with 7 bases between them. Germline CDR1 reads KGHSH; CDR2 reads LQKENI. The CDR3 spans 13 residues. CDR3 region: CASSPQGRDTQYF. In DNA form, the CDR3 reads TGTGCCAGCTCACCACAGGGGCGAGATACGCAGTATTTT.

The DNA for the CDR3 is TGTGCCTGGATTAGGGGCGTCGCCGGGGAGCTGTTTTTT. Translating gives CAWIRGVAGELFF. The V and J genes are TRBV30 and TRBJ2-2; D might be TRBD1 (5 bases). The CDR3 has 13 residues. Germline CDR1 GTSNPN, CDR2 SVGIG (reference sequence). V lost 4 bases and J 6 bases, leaving 12 bases between the germline ends.

The chain joins TRBV11-2 to TRBJ1-2; D remains unclear. The germline V gene encodes CDR1 SGHAT and CDR2 FQNNGV. V gave up 5 bases and J gave up 4 bases, with 11 bases separating them. This CDR3 spans 13 amino acids. CDR3 protein: CASSRRKTYGYTF. The CDR3 DNA is TGTGCCAGCAGCCGCAGAAAGACCTATGGCTACACCTTC.

This clone turned up a few times. The chain uses TRBV2 and TRBJ2-7, with a possible D match to TRBD1 (6 bases). The CDR3 has 13 amino acids. From germline, CDR1 is SNHLY and CDR2 FYNNEI. The V end was cut by 6 bases, the J end by 2 bases, with 11 bases between. The CDR3 nucleotides read TGTGCCAGCAGGAGAAGACAGGCCTACGAGCAGTACTTC. It codes for CASRRRQAYEQYF.

The sample holds one count of this clone. This chain joins TRBV5-4 and TRBJ2-7; D is unclear. Trimming shortened V by 4 bases and J by 2 bases, and 16 bases separated the two germline ends. The CDR3 extends over 15 amino acids. The germline V gene encodes CDR1 SGHNT and CDR2 YYREEE (reference sequence). CDR3 sequence reads: CASSQLGQVPYEQYF. The CDR3 DNA reads TGTGCCAGCAGCCAACTGGGCCAGGTCCCCTACGAGCAGTACTTC.

The chain joins TRBV11-1 to TRBJ2-7; no clear D. Per germline, CDR1 SGHAT and CDR2 FQDESV (reference sequence). V was cut by 2 bases and J by 6 bases, with 17 bases left in between. The CDR3 length is 15 residues. In DNA form, the CDR3 reads TGTGCCAGCAGCTTAATTCTCGGTATCGGACGCGAGCAGTACTTC. This gives the protein CASSLILGIGREQYF.

This sequence joins TRBV29-1 and TRBJ2-7, with 7 bases matching TRBD1. This CDR3 has 12 amino acids. V shed 2 bases and J 2 bases; nucleotides not matched to a gene: 0. Germline CDR1 is SQVTM and CDR2 is ANQGSEA. In DNA, the CDR3 is TGCAGCGTTGAACAGGGGGCCTACGAGCAGTACTTC. It yields the protein CSVEQGAYEQYF.

This clone was detected only a few times. V is TRBV5-1 and J is TRBJ2-1; D uncertain. This CDR3 comprises 13 residues. Germline-derived CDR1 and CDR2 are SGHRS and YFSETQ. V dropped 0 bases and J dropped 14 bases, with 15 bases sitting between them. DNA of the CDR3: TGCGCCAGCAGCTTGGTCATAGGGTCATTTGAGTTCTTC. Translation gives CASSLVIGSFEFF.

This chain uses TRBV5-1 with TRBJ1-1; D call uncertain. CDR1 and CDR2 from the germline V gene are SGHRS and YFSETQ. The length of the CDR3 is 13 residues. Trimming cost V 1 base and J 6 bases, with 10 bases left between them. CDR3 DNA: TGCGCCAGCAGCTTGCAGGAGACCTCTGAAGCTTTCTTT. Translated: CASSLQETSEAFF.

The V gene is TRBV5-1, the J gene TRBJ2-7, with a weak D call TRBD1 (5 bases). Trimming took 1 base from V and 5 from J, leaving 10 bases between them. Germline CDR1 and CDR2: SGHRS and YFSETQ. The length of the CDR3 is 13 residues. CDR3 sequence: CASSLSPGNEQYF. DNA of the CDR3: TGCGCCAGCAGCTTGTCCCCAGGGAACGAGCAGTACTTC.

This chain links TRBV10-2 with TRBJ2-1; 9 positions agree with TRBD2. V was pared by 2 bases and J by 10 bases, with 9 bases of the junction left unmatched. The CDR3 length is 15 residues. Looked up from germline, CDR1 is WSHSY and CDR2 is SAAADI. In DNA form, the CDR3 reads TGCGCCAGCAGTGAGATGATAGCGGGGGTTGGGGAGCAGTTCTTC. This gives the protein CASSEMIAGVGEQFF.

The V call is TRBV9, the J call TRBJ2-3, with unresolved D. Germline V lookup: CDR1 SGDLS, CDR2 YYNGEE. The CDR3 is made up of 15 amino acids. The V gene lost 1 base and the J gene lost 1 base, with 10 bases spanning the gap. The CDR3 sequence is CASSVSASGTDTQYF. In DNA, the CDR3 is TGTGCCAGCAGCGTATCCGCCTCAGGCACAGATACGCAGTATTTT. Full variable domain (outside the CDR3, taken from reference TRBV9 and TRBJ2-3): DSGVTQTPKHLITATGQRVTLRCSPRSGDLSVYWYQQSLDQGLQFLIQYYNGEERAKGNILERFSAQQFPDLHSELNLSSLELGDSALYFCASSVSASGTDTQYFGPGTRLTVL.

The chain couples TRBV6-4 to TRBJ1-6; no firm D call. The V end was cut by 0 bases, the J end by 0 bases, with 9 bases between. There are 17 residues in the CDR3. Germline V gives CDR1 MRHNA, CDR2 SNTAGT. CDR3 DNA: TGTGCCAGCAGTGACTCGACGCTGAGCTCCTATAATTCACCCCTCCACTTT. This encodes CASSDSTLSSYNSPLHF.

CDR3 DNA: TGTGCCAGCCGAAAAACAGACGGACAGGCAGCCTACGAGCAGTACTTC. This sequence encodes CASRKTDGQAAYEQYF. The V and J genes are TRBV13 and TRBJ2-7, with 7 bases identical to TRBD1. In germline, CDR1 is PRHDT, CDR2 FYEKMQ (reference sequence). V gave up 8 bases and J gave up 2 bases; unmatched junction bases: 15. This CDR3 has 16 residues.